These T cell receptor beta chains were read from a single sample in a study of Graves' ophthalmopathy and Graves' hyperthyroidism. TCRdb redid the calling of the multiplex PCR reads with MiXCR, one entry per CDR3 protein. This repertoire shows 450,000 to 600,000 distinct CDR3 sequences, about 40% found once; its top ten account for less than 4.5%. The sequencing input was peripheral blood or thyroid tissue (not recorded which). Receptor source: an adult man with Graves' hyperthyroidism. The CDR3 runs from the conserved cysteine through the conserved F or W. The D gene is left open where the match is weak. The size field is filled for only some rows; it gives once, few, many or a size class.

V: TRBV7-3
D: TRBD1
J: TRBJ1-2
size: .
DNA: TGTGCCAGCAGCTTAGTCCTACTGGGGACAGGGGATAGGGGCTACACCTTC
CDR3: CASSLVLLGTGDRGYTF

V: TRBV6-8
D: TRBD1
J: TRBJ2-7
size: few
DNA: TGTGCCAGCAGTTACCATGCCGGGACAGGGGCTACCTACGAGCAGTACTTC
CDR3: CASSYHAGTGATYEQYF

V: TRBV9
D: TRBD1
J: TRBJ1-1
size: few
DNA: TGTGCCAGCAGCGTAGGCCCGACAGGGTTGGACACTGAAGCTTTCTTT
CDR3: CASSVGPTGLDTEAFF

V: TRBV5-6
D: .
J: TRBJ1-5
size: many
DNA: TGTGCCAGCAGCTTGAAAAGGGAAGTCTATCAGCCCCAGCATTTT
CDR3: CASSLKREVYQPQHF

V: TRBV6-5
D: .
J: TRBJ2-3
size: few
DNA: TGTGCCAGCAGCCCCGGGGCACTGGTCACAGATACGCAGTATTTT
CDR3: CASSPGALVTDTQYF

V: TRBV11-2
D: .
J: TRBJ2-7
size: many
DNA: TGTGCCAGCAGCTTCGGAGACCCACGTAGCGAGCAGTACTTC
CDR3: CASSFGDPRSEQYF

V: TRBV7-8
D: .
J: TRBJ2-6
size: .
DNA: TGTGTCAGCAGCTTAGAATCACGGGTTTCTGGGGCCAACGTCCTGACTTTC
CDR3: CVSSLESRVSGANVLTF

V: TRBV2
D: TRBD1
J: TRBJ1-2
size: .
DNA: TGTGCTAGAAAGACAGGGATCCCCTATGGCTACACCTTC
CDR3: CARKTGIPYGYTF

V: TRBV12-5
D: .
J: TRBJ2-2
size: .
DNA: TGTGCTAGTGGTTTGGTAACAGGCTCTAACACCGGGGAGCTGTTTTTT
CDR3: CASGLVTGSNTGELFF

V: TRBV12-3/TRBV12-4
D: .
J: TRBJ2-7
size: many
DNA: TGTGCCAGCAGTTTATCGTTCCAGGTTAGCGACGAGCAGTACTTC
CDR3: CASSLSFQVSDEQYF

V: TRBV29-1
D: TRBD1
J: TRBJ1-5
size: .
DNA: TGCAGCGTGAGGACAGGGGGGTACAATCAGCCCCAGCATTTT
CDR3: CSVRTGGYNQPQHF

V: TRBV6-1
D: TRBD1
J: TRBJ1-2
size: .
DNA: TGTGCCAGCAGATCAGGGGGGGGGGTAGCTAACTATGGCTACACCTTC
CDR3: CASRSGGGVANYGYTF

V: TRBV18
D: .
J: TRBJ2-6
size: many
DNA: TGTGCCAGCTCACCAGGGCCTAGCTCTGGGGCCAACGTCCTGACTTTC
CDR3: CASSPGPSSGANVLTF

V: TRBV7-9
D: .
J: TRBJ2-2
size: few
DNA: TGTGCCAGCAGCTTAGCATTCGCCGGGGAGCTGTTTTTT
CDR3: CASSLAFAGELFF

V: TRBV7-9
D: .
J: TRBJ1-2
size: many
DNA: TGTGCCAGCAGCTTAGGTCAGGGGCCCCCCTATGGCTACACCTTC
CDR3: CASSLGQGPPYGYTF

V: TRBV2
D: TRBD1
J: TRBJ1-2
size: few
DNA: TGTGCCAGCAGTGGACAGGGTCTCAACTATGGCTACACCTTC
CDR3: CASSGQGLNYGYTF

V: TRBV20-1
D: .
J: TRBJ1-1
size: .
DNA: TGCAGTGCTAGAGTCGTGGGGGCTCCCGGGGGGAACACTGAAGCTTTCTTT
CDR3: CSARVVGAPGGNTEAFF

V: TRBV7-8
D: .
J: TRBJ1-2
size: many
DNA: TGTGCCAGCAGCTTAGGTCAGGAATTCGGCTACACCTTC
CDR3: CASSLGQEFGYTF

V: TRBV2
D: TRBD1
J: TRBJ1-1
size: many
DNA: TGTGCCAGCAGGGGACAGGGGCCCCCCCATAGGAACACTGAAGCTTTCTTT
CDR3: CASRGQGPPHRNTEAFF

V: TRBV12-3/TRBV12-4
D: TRBD1
J: TRBJ2-6
size: many
DNA: TGTGCCAGCAGGACAACAGGGGGCACTGGGGCCAACGTCCTGACTTTC
CDR3: CASRTTGGTGANVLTF

V: TRBV4-2
D: TRBD1
J: TRBJ2-7
size: few
DNA: TGTGCCAGCAGCCAAGTCGTCGGACAGGGGAGCTCCTACGAGCAGTACTTC
CDR3: CASSQVVGQGSSYEQYF

V: TRBV2
D: TRBD1
J: TRBJ1-5
size: .
DNA: TGTGCCAGCAGTGAAGCCGGGACAGGCCAGCCCCAGCATTTT
CDR3: CASSEAGTGQPQHF

V: TRBV29-1
D: .
J: TRBJ2-7
size: .
DNA: TGCAGCGAAGGACAGTTTTACGAGCAGTACTTC
CDR3: CSEGQFYEQYF

V: TRBV9
D: .
J: TRBJ2-6
size: many
DNA: TGTGCCAGCAGCGAGAGCCCCTCGCAGGACAGCTCTGGGGCCAACGTCCTGACTTTC
CDR3: CASSESPSQDSSGANVLTF

V: TRBV6-6
D: .
J: TRBJ1-4
size: .
DNA: TGTGCCAGCAGTTGGTTACAGCCTCCAACTAATGAAAAACTGTTTTTT
CDR3: CASSWLQPPTNEKLFF

V: TRBV7-9
D: .
J: TRBJ2-7
size: many
DNA: TGTGCCAGCAGCTCCTCAGTACGGGCCTACGAGCAGTACTTC
CDR3: CASSSSVRAYEQYF

V: TRBV7-9
D: .
J: TRBJ2-3
size: .
DNA: TGTGCCAGCAGTTTAGAGCGGAGGGGCACAGATACGCAGTATTTT
CDR3: CASSLERRGTDTQYF

V: TRBV28
D: TRBD1
J: TRBJ1-5
size: many
DNA: TGTGCCAGCAGAGAGACAGGGCGCAGGCAGCCCCAGCATTTT
CDR3: CASRETGRRQPQHF

V: TRBV20-1
D: TRBD1
J: TRBJ2-7
size: .
DNA: TGCAGTGCGGAGCCGGGACAGGGGGCCGACGAGCAGTACTTC
CDR3: CSAEPGQGADEQYF

V: TRBV5-1
D: .
J: TRBJ1-3
size: .
DNA: TGCGCCAGCAGCTTACCGGACCACTCTGGAAACACCATATATTTT
CDR3: CASSLPDHSGNTIYF

V: TRBV2
D: TRBD2
J: TRBJ2-7
size: .
DNA: TGTGCCAGCAGGGCGGGAGTGGCCTACGAGCAGCACTTC
CDR3: CASRAGVAYEQHF

V: TRBV5-6
D: .
J: TRBJ2-7
size: few
DNA: TGTGCCAGCAGCTTCCGGGTTAGCGGCGAGCAGTACTTC
CDR3: CASSFRVSGEQYF

V: TRBV24-1
D: TRBD1
J: TRBJ2-3
size: many
DNA: TGTGCCACCAGTGATTCATCTCAGGGGGCCGTGGATACGCAGTATTTT
CDR3: CATSDSSQGAVDTQYF

V: TRBV11-2
D: .
J: TRBJ2-2
size: many
DNA: TGTGCCAGCAGCTTGCTCCAGGGGAAAGGAGCCGGGGAGCTGTTTTTT
CDR3: CASSLLQGKGAGELFF

V: TRBV2
D: .
J: TRBJ2-5
size: .
DNA: TGTGCCAGCAGTGAAGCGGGAGGTGATCAAGAGACCCAGTACTTC
CDR3: CASSEAGGDQETQYF

V: TRBV7-9
D: .
J: TRBJ2-7
size: many
DNA: TGTGCCAGCAGCTCTGACGGCTACGAGCAGTACTTC
CDR3: CASSSDGYEQYF

V: TRBV7-8
D: .
J: TRBJ1-2
size: .
DNA: TGTGCCAGCAGCTTAGGTGGGACTAGCGGGGGAGGCTACACCTTC
CDR3: CASSLGGTSGGGYTF

V: TRBV18
D: .
J: TRBJ1-5
size: few
DNA: TGTGCCAGCTCACCACGGGGGGGCAGGCAGCCCCAGCATTTT
CDR3: CASSPRGGRQPQHF

V: TRBV25-1
D: .
J: TRBJ1-2
size: .
DNA: TGTGCCAGCAGCGTCGGTCTAGAAGGGGTGGCCTATGGCTACACCTTC
CDR3: CASSVGLEGVAYGYTF

V: TRBV19
D: TRBD2
J: TRBJ2-2
size: few
DNA: TGTGCCAGTAGAATTAGCGGGAAGGGGAACACCGGGGAGCTGTTTTTT
CDR3: CASRISGKGNTGELFF

V: TRBV12-5
D: TRBD2
J: TRBJ2-7
size: .
DNA: TGTGCTAGTGGTTTGGGACTAGCGGGTTTCTACGAGCAGTACTTC
CDR3: CASGLGLAGFYEQYF

V: TRBV6-5
D: TRBD1
J: TRBJ2-2
size: many
DNA: TGTGCCAGCAGGGGACAGGGGCACACCGGGGAGCTGTTTTTT
CDR3: CASRGQGHTGELFF

V: TRBV7-8
D: .
J: TRBJ2-5
size: .
DNA: TGTGCCAGCAGCTTCCGGACAGAGAGCAAAGAGACCCAGTACTTC
CDR3: CASSFRTESKETQYF